This TCR beta chain appears in the sequencing data of a study of blood T cell repertoires in COVID-19. At the level of the study: Whether acute or convalescent, the COVID-19 samples came from the United States, Italy and Spain.

Authors' analysis steps: Researchers report that nucleated cell counts were estimated from reference gene primer amplification. Sequencing used immunoSEQ multiplex PCR; TCRdb keeps in-frame clones, though not all of them. Clone size and V and J calls were adopted from that table, with D and trimming inferred from the DNA. The sample holds over 200,000 clones, under 90% seen once. V was shortened by 3 bases and J by 9 bases, with 12 bases between the two germline ends. CDR1 and CDR2 from the germline V gene are MRHNA and SNTAGT. CDR3 length equals 13 residues. This clone appeared many times. The TCR was taken from a man between 18 and 29 years old who had recovered from COVID-19. V and J are TRBV6-4 and TRBJ2-1; D may be TRBD2 (5 bases). The sequenced material came from PBMCs or T cells enriched from blood (not recorded which). In nucleotides, the CDR3 is TGTGCCAGCAGTGAGGCTAGCATAGGTGAGCAGTTCTTC. It specifies CASSEASIGEQFF.